This record covers a single T cell receptor beta chain. Its target is not known. The cDNA came from 5'RACE with 10-nucleotide random UMIs. TCRdb reprocessed the 5' RACE reads with MiXCR, giving one entry per CDR3 protein. The repertoire holds about 120,000 distinct CDR3 sequences, with more than 2.5% as singletons. The sample is drawn from a study of neurological immune-mediated disorders. Study-wide results and caveats: Phylogenetic grouping placed 18 of 34 multiple sclerosis patients' repertoires in one related-CDR3 cluster, a possible signature.

Between the trimmed V and J ends, which lost 4 bases and 1 base, there was a span of 14 bases. The CDR3 length is 16 residues. Germline V gene data show CDR1 as SGHTA and CDR2 as FQGNSA. The sequence came from a woman in her 30s with multiple sclerosis. The sequencing input was PBMCs. This sequence joins TRBV7-2 and TRBJ2-1; tentatively, D is TRBD1 (5 bases). CDR3: CASSSNRQFSYNEQFF. The DNA of the CDR3 is TGTGCCAGCAGCTCCAACCGACAGTTTTCCTACAATGAGCAGTTCTTC.